This T cell receptor (beta chain) is from a study of cytomegalovirus exposure and HLA in healthy donors. General study findings and limits: Productive rates of about 87% or about 30% were seen for most TCR beta V segments in an earlier analysis.

The PCR employed 60 Vbeta primers together with 13 Jbeta primers. Some clones are missing from TCRdb's copy, which holds only in-frame ones; the method was immunoSEQ multiplex PCR. The repertoire has 65,000 to 85,000 clones, 65% to 85% of them found once; the top ten carry about 20%. Concerning this clone itself: Its antigen is undetermined.

Germline CDR1 reads SGHRS; CDR2 reads YFSETQ. The CDR3 contains 15 residues. V was cut by 6 bases and J by 6 bases, with 18 bases left in between. The rearrangement uses TRBV5-1 and TRBJ2-2, with D perhaps matching TRBD1 (5 bases). Specimen: PBMCs. The sequence derives from a woman in her thirties or forties in good health and CMV-seropositive. For the CDR3, the DNA is TGCGCCAGCACACTCCGGAAGGGGCCGGCCGGGGAGCTGTTTTTT. Translation: CASTLRKGPAGELFF.